Only one count was recorded for the clone carrying this T cell receptor (beta chain). The method was immunoSEQ multiplex PCR; TCRdb's version includes in-frame clones alone and lacks a portion of them. In the table there are 250,000 to 300,000 clones, about 80% of which are singletons. This entry comes from a study of blood T cell repertoires in COVID-19. Sequencing was done on a sample of PBMCs or T cells enriched from blood (not recorded which). The clonotype originates from a man aged 30 to 39 with acute COVID-19.

The CDR3 bases are TGTGCCTGGACCCCAGTTAAAACTGAAGCTTTCTTT. Residues: CAWTPVKTEAFF. This rearrangement joins TRBV30 to TRBJ1-1, with D unclear. The V end was cut by 4 bases, the J end by 5 bases, with 11 bases between. Per the germline V gene, CDR1 is GTSNPN and CDR2 is SVGIG (reference sequence). This CDR3 has 12 residues.